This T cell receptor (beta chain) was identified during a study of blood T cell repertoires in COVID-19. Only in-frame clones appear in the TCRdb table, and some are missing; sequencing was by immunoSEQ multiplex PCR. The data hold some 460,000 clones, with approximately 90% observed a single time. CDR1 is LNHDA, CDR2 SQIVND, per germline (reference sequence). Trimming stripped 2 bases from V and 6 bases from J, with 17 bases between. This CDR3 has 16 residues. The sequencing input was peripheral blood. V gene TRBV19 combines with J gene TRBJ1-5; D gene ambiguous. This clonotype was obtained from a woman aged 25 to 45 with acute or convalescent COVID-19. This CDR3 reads CASSIMWNLGPQPQHF. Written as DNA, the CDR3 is TGTGCCAGTAGTATAATGTGGAATTTGGGCCCTCAGCCCCAGCATTTT. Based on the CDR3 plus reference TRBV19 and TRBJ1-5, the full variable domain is DGGITQSPKYLFRKEGQNVTLSCEQNLNHDAMYWYRQDPGQGLRLIYYSQIVNDFQKGDIAEGYSVSREKKESFPLTVTSAQKNPTAFYLCASSIMWNLGPQPQHFGDGTRLSIL.